This T cell receptor beta chain is drawn from a study of T cell responses to AZD1222 COVID-19 vaccine. Study-level information: Analyses pooled second doses at about 4 or about 12 weeks.

Details on this clone: The target antigen is unknown.

The table came from immunoSEQ multiplex PCR; TCRdb's copy has only in-frame clones and leaves some out. The data show more than 100,000 clones, 88% seen once. Study-wide points: Baseline testing showed seropositivity in only six or seven AZD1222 recipients. Researchers took repertoire samples only after the peak T cell response had come. Clonal diversity was possibly underestimated, and the donors were mostly white British, with more females.

The CDR3 length is 15 residues. The germline gives CDR1 LNHDA, CDR2 SQIVND (reference sequence). Between the trimmed V and J ends, which lost 8 bases and 2 bases, there was a span of 16 bases. This clonotype was obtained from an adult in good health. The source material was peripheral blood, sampled on day 0 of AZD1222 vaccination. The V and J genes are TRBV19 and TRBJ1-5; D might be TRBD1 (6 bases). The DNA of the CDR3 is TGTGCCAGTTCACTGGGGGGGGCAGGCAATCAGCCCCAGCATTTT. Translated, it gives CASSLGGAGNQPQHF.